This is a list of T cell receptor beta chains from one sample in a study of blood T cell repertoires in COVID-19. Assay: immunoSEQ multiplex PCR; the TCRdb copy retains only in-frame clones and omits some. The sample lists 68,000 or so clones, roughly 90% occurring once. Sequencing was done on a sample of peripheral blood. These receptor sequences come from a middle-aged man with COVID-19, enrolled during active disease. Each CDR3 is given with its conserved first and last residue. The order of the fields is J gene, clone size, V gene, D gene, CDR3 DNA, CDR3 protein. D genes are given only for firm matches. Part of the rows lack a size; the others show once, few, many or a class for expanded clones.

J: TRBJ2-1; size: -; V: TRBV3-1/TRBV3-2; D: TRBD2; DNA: TGTGCCAGCAGCCAAGCGACGGGGGGGGTGGAGCAGTTCTTC; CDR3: CASSQATGGVEQFF
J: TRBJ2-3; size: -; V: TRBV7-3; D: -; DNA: TGTGCCAGCAGCCTCGACAGAAGCACAGATACGCAGTATTTT; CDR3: CASSLDRSTDTQYF
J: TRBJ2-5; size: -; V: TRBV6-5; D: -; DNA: TGTGCCAGCAGTCCGGGACATCAAGAGACCCAGTACTTC; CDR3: CASSPGHQETQYF
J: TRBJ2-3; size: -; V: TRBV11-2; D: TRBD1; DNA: TGTGCCAGCAGCTACAGGACAGGGAGTGACACAGATACGCAGTATTTT; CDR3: CASSYRTGSDTDTQYF
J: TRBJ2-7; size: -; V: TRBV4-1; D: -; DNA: TGCGCCAGCAGCCAAATGGAGGGGGGGGAGCAGTACTTC; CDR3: CASSQMEGGEQYF
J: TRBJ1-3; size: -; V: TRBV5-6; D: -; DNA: TGTGCCAGCAGCTTCTATTCTGGAAACACCATATATTTT; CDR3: CASSFYSGNTIYF
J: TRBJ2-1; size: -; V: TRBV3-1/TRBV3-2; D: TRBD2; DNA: TGTGCCAGCAGCGCCCTAGCGGGGGAGAATGAGCAGTTCTTC; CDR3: CASSALAGENEQFF
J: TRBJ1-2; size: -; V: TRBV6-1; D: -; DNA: TGTGCCAGCAGTGACAACGTGATGGCAGGCGATGGCTACACCTTC; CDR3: CASSDNVMAGDGYTF
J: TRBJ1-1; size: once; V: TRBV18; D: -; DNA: TGTGCCAGCTCAAGCACCGAGAACACTGAAGCTTTCTTT; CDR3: CASSSTENTEAFF
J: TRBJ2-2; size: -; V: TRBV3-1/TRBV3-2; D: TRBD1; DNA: TGTGCCAGCAGCGCACCTAGGACAGGAAACACCGGGGAGCTGTTTTTT; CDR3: CASSAPRTGNTGELFF
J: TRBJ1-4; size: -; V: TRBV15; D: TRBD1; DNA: TGTGCCACCAGCAGGGGACAGGGGGGAGGTGAAAAACTGTTTTTT; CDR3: CATSRGQGGGEKLFF
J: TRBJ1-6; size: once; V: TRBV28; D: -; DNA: TGTGCCAGCACCACCCCGGGGGGTGGTAATTCACCCCTCCACTTT; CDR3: CASTTPGGGNSPLHF
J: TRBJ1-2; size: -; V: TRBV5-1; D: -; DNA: TGCGCCAGCAGCTTAAGCTCTAACTATGGCTACACCTTC; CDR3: CASSLSSNYGYTF
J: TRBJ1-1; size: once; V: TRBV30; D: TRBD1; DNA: TGTGCCTGGGGGGGACAGGGGGCGATGAACACTGAAGCTTTCTTT; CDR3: CAWGGQGAMNTEAFF
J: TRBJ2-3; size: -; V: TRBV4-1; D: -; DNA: TGCGCCAGCAGCCAAGCGCTAGTGGATACGCAGTATTTT; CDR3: CASSQALVDTQYF
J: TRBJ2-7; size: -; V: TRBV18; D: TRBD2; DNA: TGTGCCAGCTCACCAGGTAGCGGGGGCCCTTACGAGCAGTACTTC; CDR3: CASSPGSGGPYEQYF
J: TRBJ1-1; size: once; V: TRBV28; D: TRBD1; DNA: TGTGCCAGTACAGGGGTAGCAGTGGCGTGGGACACTGAAGCTTTCTTT; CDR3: CASTGVAVAWDTEAFF
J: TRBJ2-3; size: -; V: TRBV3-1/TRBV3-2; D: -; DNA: TGTGCCAGCAGCCGCAGAGGGGGGGGCCTCGGCACAGATACGCAGTATTTT; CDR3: CASSRRGGGLGTDTQYF
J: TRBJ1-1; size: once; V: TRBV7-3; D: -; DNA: TGTGCCAGCAGCGCAACACTATACACTGAAGCTTTCTTT; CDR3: CASSATLYTEAFF
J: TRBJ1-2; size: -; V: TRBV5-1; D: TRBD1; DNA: TGCGCCAGCAGCTCAAACCAGGGGGCTCCTGACTATGGCTACACCTTC; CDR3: CASSSNQGAPDYGYTF
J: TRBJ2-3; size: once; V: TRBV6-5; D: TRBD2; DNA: TGTGCCAGCAGTCTAGCGGGGGGAGACACAGATACGCAGTATTTT; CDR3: CASSLAGGDTDTQYF
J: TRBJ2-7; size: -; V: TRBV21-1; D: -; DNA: TGTGCCAGCAGCAGCTATCGGCCGCGGGGCTACGAGCAGTACTTC; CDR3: CASSSYRPRGYEQYF
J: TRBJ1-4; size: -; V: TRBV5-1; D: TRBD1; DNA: TGCGCCAGCAGCTTAACAGGGGGTGATGAAAAACTGTTTTTT; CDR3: CASSLTGGDEKLFF
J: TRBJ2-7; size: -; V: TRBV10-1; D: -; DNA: TGCGCCAGCAGCGATACTAGGTTTCCCTACGAGCAGTACTTC; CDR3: CASSDTRFPYEQYF
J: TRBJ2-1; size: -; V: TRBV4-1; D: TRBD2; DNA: TGCGCCAGCAGCCAAGTCCTCACCGGGGGGTCTTCCTACAATGAGCAGTTCTTC; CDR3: CASSQVLTGGSSYNEQFF
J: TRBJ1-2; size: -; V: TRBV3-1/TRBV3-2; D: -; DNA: TGTGCCAGCAGCCTCTCTGAAGGGAGGTATGGCTACACCTTC; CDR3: CASSLSEGRYGYTF
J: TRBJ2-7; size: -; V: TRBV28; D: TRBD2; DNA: TGTGCCATCACTTCTCGGGGGGTAGAGCAGTACTTC; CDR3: CAITSRGVEQYF
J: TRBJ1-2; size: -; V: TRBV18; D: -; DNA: TGTGCCAGCTCACCACCGTCCCAGGGGCTAGGTGGCTACACCTTC; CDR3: CASSPPSQGLGGYTF
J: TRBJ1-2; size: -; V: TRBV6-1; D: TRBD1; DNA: TGTGCCAGCAGTGAAGTCGGGACAGGGGGCCTCGGCTACACCTTC; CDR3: CASSEVGTGGLGYTF
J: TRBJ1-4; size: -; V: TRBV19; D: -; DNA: TGTGCCAGTAGTCCGACAGAGTTGAATGAAAAACTGTTTTTT; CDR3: CASSPTELNEKLFF
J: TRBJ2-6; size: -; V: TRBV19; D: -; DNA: TGTGCCAGTAGTATTACTGTTCGGAGGGCGACTGGGGCCAACGTCCTGACTTTC; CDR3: CASSITVRRATGANVLTF
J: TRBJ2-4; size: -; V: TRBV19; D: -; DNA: TGTGCCAGCCGGAACCGGGACACCGACATCTTAGGCTTC; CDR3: CASRNRDTDILGF
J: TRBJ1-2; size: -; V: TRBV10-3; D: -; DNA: TGTGCCATCAGCCCCGGGGGGGTTGACTATGGCTACACCTTC; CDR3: CAISPGGVDYGYTF
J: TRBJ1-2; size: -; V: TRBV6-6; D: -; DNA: TGTGCCAGCAGTTACCTTCTAGGAAACTATGGCTACACCTTC; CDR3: CASSYLLGNYGYTF
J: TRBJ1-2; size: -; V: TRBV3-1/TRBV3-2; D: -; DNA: TGTGCCAGCAGCCAGGCAGGGAAGCATGGCTACACCTTC; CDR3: CASSQAGKHGYTF
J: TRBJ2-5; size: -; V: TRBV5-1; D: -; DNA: TGCGCCAGCAGCCGCGCAGGGGACGAGGAGACCCAGTACTTC; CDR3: CASSRAGDEETQYF
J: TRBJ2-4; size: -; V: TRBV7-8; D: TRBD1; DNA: TGTGCCAGCAGCTTAGGGGTAGGGGGCTTAGGGATTCAGTACTTC; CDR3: CASSLGVGGLGIQYF
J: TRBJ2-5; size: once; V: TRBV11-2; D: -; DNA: TGTGCCAGCAGCTTACTCCAGGGGGAGGAAGAGACCCAGTACTTC; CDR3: CASSLLQGEEETQYF
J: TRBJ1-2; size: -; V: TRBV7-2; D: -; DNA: TGTGCCAGCAGCTTGACAGCGACTAACTATGGCTACACCTTC; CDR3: CASSLTATNYGYTF
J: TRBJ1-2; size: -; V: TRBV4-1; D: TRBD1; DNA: TGCGCCAGCAGCCAAGCAGGGGGCTATACCTACACCTTC; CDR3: CASSQAGGYTYTF
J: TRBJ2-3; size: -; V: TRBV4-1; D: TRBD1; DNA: TGCGCCAGCAGCTCTCCCGGGACAGGGAGGACAGATACGCAGTATTTT; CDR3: CASSSPGTGRTDTQYF
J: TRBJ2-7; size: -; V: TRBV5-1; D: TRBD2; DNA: TGCGCCAGCAGCCCTGGGGGAGGGACGGCGATCTCCTACGAGCAGTACTTC; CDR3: CASSPGGGTAISYEQYF
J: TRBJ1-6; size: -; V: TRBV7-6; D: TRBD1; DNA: TGTGCCAGCAGCTCCGGGACAGGACATAATTCACCCCTCCACTTT; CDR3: CASSSGTGHNSPLHF
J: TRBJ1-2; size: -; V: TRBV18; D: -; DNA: TGTGCCAGCTCACCGGAACAGGACTATGGCTACACCTTC; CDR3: CASSPEQDYGYTF
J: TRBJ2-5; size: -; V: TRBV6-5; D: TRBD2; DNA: TGTGCCAGCAGTCTAGCGGGGGAACAAGAGACCCAGTACTTC; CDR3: CASSLAGEQETQYF
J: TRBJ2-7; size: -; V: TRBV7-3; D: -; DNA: TGTGCCAGCAGCTTAGCGGGGTGGTCCTACGAGCAGTACTTC; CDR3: CASSLAGWSYEQYF